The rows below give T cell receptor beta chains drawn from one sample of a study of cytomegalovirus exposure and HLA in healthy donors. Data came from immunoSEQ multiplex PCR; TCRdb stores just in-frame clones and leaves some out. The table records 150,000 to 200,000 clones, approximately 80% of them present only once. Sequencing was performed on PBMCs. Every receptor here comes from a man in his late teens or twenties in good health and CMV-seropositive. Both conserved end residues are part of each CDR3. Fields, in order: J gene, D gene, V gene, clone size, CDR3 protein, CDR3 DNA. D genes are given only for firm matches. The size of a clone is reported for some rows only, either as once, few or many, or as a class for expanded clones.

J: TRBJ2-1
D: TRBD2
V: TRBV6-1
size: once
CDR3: CASSDLAGGWDEQFF
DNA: TGTGCCAGCAGTGATTTAGCGGGAGGGTGGGATGAGCAGTTCTTC

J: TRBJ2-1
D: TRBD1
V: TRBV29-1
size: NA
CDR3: CSASTPGQYNEQFF
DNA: TGCAGCGCAAGCACCCCGGGACAGTACAATGAGCAGTTCTTC

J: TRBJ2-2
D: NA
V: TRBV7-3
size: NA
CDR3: CASSLLNTGELFF
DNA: TGTGCCAGCAGCTTACTCAACACCGGGGAGCTGTTTTTT

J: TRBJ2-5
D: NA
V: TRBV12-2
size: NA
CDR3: CASRLGYRSRVAGGWETQYF
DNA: TGTGCAAGTCGCTTAGGTTATAGATCTCGCGTAGCGGGAGGATGGGAGACCCAGTACTTC

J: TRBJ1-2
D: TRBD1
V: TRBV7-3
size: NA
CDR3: CASSLPGTGIHYGYTF
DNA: TGTGCCAGCAGCTTACCCGGGACAGGGATCCATTATGGCTACACCTTC

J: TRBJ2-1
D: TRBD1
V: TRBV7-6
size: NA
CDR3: CASSDNRGGSYNEQFF
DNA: TGTGCCAGCAGCGACAACAGGGGCGGCTCCTACAATGAGCAGTTCTTC

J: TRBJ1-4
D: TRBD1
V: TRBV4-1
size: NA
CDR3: CASSQGSGTGLSDEKLFF
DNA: TGCGCCAGCAGCCAGGGGTCCGGGACAGGGTTGTCCGATGAAAAACTGTTTTTT

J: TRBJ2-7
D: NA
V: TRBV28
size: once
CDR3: CASSSPTASRFYEQYF
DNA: TGTGCCAGCAGTTCCCCGACGGCTAGCCGATTCTACGAGCAGTACTTC

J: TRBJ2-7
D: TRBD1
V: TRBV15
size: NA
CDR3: CATSTTIRDRGVAYEQYF
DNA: TGTGCCACCAGCACAACCATCCGGGACAGGGGAGTTGCGTACGAGCAGTACTTC

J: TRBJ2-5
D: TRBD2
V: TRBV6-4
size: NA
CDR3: CASTCLGLAGGPRNKETQYF
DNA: TGTGCCAGCACTTGCTTGGGACTAGCGGGAGGGCCTCGAAATAAAGAGACCCAGTACTTC

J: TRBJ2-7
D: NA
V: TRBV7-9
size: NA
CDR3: CAIPMSSEQYF
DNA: TGTGCCATTCCCATGAGTTCCGAGCAGTACTTC

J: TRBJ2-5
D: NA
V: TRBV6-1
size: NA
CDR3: CASERRETETQYF
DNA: TGTGCCAGCGAGCGGAGAGAAACGGAGACCCAGTACTTC

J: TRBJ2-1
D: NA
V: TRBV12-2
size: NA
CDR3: CASRTRVYNEQFF
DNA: TGTGCAAGTCGGACTAGGGTCTACAATGAGCAGTTCTTC

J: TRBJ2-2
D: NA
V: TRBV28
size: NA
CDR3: CASSSFWRSNTGELFF
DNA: TGTGCCAGCAGTTCCTTTTGGCGGTCGAACACCGGGGAGCTGTTTTTT

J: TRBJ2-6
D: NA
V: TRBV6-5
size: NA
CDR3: CASGSQGSGANVLTF
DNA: TGTGCCAGCGGCTCCCAGGGCTCTGGGGCCAACGTCCTGACTTTC